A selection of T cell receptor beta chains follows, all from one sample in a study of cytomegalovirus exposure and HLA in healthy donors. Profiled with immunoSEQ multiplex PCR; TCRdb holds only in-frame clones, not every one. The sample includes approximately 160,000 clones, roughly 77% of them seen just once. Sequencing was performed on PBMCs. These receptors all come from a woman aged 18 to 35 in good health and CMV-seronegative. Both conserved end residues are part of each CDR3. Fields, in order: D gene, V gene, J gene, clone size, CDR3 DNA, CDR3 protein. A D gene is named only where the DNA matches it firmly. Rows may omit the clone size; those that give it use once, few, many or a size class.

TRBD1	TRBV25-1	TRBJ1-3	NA	TGTGCCAGCAGTGACAGGGGGCCTGGAAACACCATATATTTT	CASSDRGPGNTIYF
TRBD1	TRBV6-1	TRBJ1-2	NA	TGTGCCAGCAGTGAAGGGGGACAGCCGGCGTTGGGCTACACCTTC	CASSEGGQPALGYTF
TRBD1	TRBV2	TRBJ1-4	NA	TGTGCCAGCAGTGAAAGTACAGGGGGCCAAGAAAAACTGTTTTTT	CASSESTGGQEKLFF
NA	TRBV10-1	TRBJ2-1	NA	TGCGCCAGCAGTGAGGGTCCGCTAGTCAATGAGCAGTTCTTC	CASSEGPLVNEQFF
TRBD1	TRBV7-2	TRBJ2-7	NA	TGTGCCAGCAGCCCTCAACAGGGGGCGGGGGAGCAGTACTTC	CASSPQQGAGEQYF
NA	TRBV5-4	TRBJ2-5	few	TGTGCCAGCAGCTTGACTAGGAGAGCCCGGGAGACCCAGTACTTC	CASSLTRRARETQYF
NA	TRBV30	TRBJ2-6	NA	TGTGCCTGGAGAGAAAGAGTCTCTGGGGCCAACGTCCTGACTTTC	CAWRERVSGANVLTF
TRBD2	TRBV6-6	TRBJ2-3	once	TGCGCCAGCAGTTACTCAGGAGGGAGGGTGTCAGATACGCAGTATTTT	CASSYSGGRVSDTQYF
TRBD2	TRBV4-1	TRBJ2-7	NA	TGCGCCAGCAGCCAAGACTTCAGGACTAGCGGAGGACATTTC	CASSQDFRTSGGHF
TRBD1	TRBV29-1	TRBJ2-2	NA	TGCAGCGTTGCGTGGACAGGGGCCACCGGGGAGCTGTTTTTT	CSVAWTGATGELFF
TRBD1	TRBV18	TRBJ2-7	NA	TGTGCCAGCTCAGATCCGGGACAGGGGAGATACGAGCAGTACTTC	CASSDPGQGRYEQYF
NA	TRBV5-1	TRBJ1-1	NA	TGCGCCAGCAGCCTACGGACGGACATGAACACTGAAGCTTTCTTT	CASSLRTDMNTEAFF
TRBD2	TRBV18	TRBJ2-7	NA	TGTGCCAGCTCACCGGGGACTAGCGGCTACGAGCAGTACTTC	CASSPGTSGYEQYF
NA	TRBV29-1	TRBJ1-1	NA	TGCAGCGTTCACCCTGGGGGGGGTTTAATGAACACTGAAGCTTTCTTT	CSVHPGGGLMNTEAFF
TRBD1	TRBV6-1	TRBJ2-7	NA	TGTGCCAGCACTAGGGACAGGCAATACGAGCAGTACTTC	CASTRDRQYEQYF
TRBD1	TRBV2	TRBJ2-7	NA	TGTGCCAGCATCAGAGGGGGCAGCTCCTACGAGCAGTACTTC	CASIRGGSSYEQYF
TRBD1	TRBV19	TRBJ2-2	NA	TGTGCCAGTAGACCTCGGACAGGGGGCAACACCGGGGAGCTGTTTTTT	CASRPRTGGNTGELFF
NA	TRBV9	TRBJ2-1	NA	TGTGCCAGCAGCGTCGCCCCCCTGGCAGGATCCTACAATGAGCAGTTCTTC	CASSVAPLAGSYNEQFF
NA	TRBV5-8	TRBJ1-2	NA	TGTGCCAGCAGCTTGTGGACTACCCTTGATGGCTACACCTTC	CASSLWTTLDGYTF
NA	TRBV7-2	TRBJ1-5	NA	TGTGCCAGCAGCGTCAGGGGAAATCAGCCCCAGCATTTT	CASSVRGNQPQHF
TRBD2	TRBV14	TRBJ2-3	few	TGTGCCAGCAGCCAGAGACGGCGGGAGGGCCGGGCTACGCAGTATTTT	CASSQRRREGRATQYF
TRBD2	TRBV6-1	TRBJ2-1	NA	TGTGCCAGCAGTGATTTATTCGGGGGGGCCTCCTACAATGAGCAGTTCTTC	CASSDLFGGASYNEQFF
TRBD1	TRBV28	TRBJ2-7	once	TGTGCCAGCAGGAAGTCAGGGGGTAATTCCTACGAGCAGTACTTC	CASRKSGGNSYEQYF
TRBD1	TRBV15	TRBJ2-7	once	TGTGCCACCAGCAGAGAACTAGGGGGCGCGTACGAGCAGTACTTC	CATSRELGGAYEQYF
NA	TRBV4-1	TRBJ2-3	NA	TGCGCCAGCAGCCCTCTCCCCAAGCACCGTCGCACAGATACGCAGTATTTT	CASSPLPKHRRTDTQYF
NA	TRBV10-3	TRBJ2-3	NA	TGTGCCATCAGCCGGGGCACAGATACGCAGTATTTT	CAISRGTDTQYF
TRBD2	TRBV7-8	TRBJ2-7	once	TGTGCCAGCAGCTTACTACTAGCGGGGGCCTACGAGCAGTACTTC	CASSLLLAGAYEQYF
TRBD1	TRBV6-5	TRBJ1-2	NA	TGTGCCAGCAGTTCCCCGGGACAGGGGCATGGCTACACCTTC	CASSSPGQGHGYTF
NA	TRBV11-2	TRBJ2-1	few	TGTGCCAGCAGCTTAGTCTGGAGTCCCTACAATGAGCAGTTCTTC	CASSLVWSPYNEQFF
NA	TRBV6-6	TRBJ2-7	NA	TGTGCCAGCAGTTACCCACCGGGATACGAGCAGTACTTC	CASSYPPGYEQYF
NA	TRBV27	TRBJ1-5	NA	TGTGCCAGCAGTTGGGAGTGGAATCAGCCCCAGCATTTT	CASSWEWNQPQHF
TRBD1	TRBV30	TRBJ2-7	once	TGTGCCTGGAGCCAGGACAGGGTGGTGCAGTACTTC	CAWSQDRVVQYF
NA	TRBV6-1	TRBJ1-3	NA	TGTGCCAGCAGTGAGACTAATGGAAACACCATATATTTT	CASSETNGNTIYF